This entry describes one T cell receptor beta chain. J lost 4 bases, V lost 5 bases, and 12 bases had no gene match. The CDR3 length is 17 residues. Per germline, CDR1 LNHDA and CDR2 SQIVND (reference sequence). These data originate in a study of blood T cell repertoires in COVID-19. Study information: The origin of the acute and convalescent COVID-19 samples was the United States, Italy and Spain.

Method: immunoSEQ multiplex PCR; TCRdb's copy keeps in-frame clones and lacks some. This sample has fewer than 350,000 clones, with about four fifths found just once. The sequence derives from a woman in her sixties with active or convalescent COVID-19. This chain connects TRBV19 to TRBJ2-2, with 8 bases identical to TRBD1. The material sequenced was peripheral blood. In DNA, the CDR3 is TGTGCCAGTAGTTCCACGGACAGGGTAGTGGGCACCGGGGAGCTGTTTTTT. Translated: CASSSTDRVVGTGELFF.